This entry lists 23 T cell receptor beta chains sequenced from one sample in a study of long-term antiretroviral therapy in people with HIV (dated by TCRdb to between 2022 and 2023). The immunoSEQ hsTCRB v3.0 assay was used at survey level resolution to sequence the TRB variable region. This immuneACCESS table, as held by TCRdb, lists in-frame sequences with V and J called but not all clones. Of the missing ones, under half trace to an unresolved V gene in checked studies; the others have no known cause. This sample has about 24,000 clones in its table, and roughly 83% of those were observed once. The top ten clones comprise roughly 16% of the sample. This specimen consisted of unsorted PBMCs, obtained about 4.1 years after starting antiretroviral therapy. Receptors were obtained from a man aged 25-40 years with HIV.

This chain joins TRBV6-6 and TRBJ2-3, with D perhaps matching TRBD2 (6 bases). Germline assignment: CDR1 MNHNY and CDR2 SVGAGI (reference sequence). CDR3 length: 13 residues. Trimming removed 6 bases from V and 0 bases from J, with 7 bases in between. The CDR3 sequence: CASRRGSTDTQYF. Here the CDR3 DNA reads TGTGCCAGCAGGCGGGGTAGCACAGATACGCAGTATTTT.

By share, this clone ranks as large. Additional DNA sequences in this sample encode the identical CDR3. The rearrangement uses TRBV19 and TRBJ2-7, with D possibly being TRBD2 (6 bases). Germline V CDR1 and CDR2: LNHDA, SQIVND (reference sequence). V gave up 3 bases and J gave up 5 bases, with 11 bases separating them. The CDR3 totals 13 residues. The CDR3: CASSIASGDEQYF. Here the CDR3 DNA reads TGTGCCAGTAGTATCGCGTCGGGGGACGAGCAGTACTTC.

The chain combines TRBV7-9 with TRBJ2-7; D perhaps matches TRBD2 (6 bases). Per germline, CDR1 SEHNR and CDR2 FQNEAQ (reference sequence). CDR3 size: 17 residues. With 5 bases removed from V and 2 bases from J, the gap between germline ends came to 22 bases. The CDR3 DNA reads TGTGCCAGCAGCGAGGGAGGCTTGGGACTTGCCCCCTACGAGCAGTACTTC. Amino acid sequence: CASSEGGLGLAPYEQYF.

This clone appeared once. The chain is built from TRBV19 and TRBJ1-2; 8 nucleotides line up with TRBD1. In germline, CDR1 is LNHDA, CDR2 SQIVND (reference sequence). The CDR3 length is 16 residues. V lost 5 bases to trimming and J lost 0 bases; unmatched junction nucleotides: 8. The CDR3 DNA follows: TGTGCCAGTAGTCGGGGACAGGCGGCCACTAACTATGGCTACACCTTC. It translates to CASSRGQAATNYGYTF.

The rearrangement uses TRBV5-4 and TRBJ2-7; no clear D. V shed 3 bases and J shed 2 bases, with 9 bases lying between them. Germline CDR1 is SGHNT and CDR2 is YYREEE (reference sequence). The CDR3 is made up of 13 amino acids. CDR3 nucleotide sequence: TGTGCCAGCAGCTCCCCGTCCGCCTACGAGCAGTACTTC. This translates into CASSSPSAYEQYF.

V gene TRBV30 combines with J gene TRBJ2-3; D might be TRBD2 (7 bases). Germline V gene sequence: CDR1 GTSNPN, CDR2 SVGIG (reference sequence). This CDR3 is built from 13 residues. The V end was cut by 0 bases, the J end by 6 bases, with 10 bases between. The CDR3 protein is CAWSVGGADTQYF. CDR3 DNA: TGTGCCTGGAGTGTTGGGGGGGCGGATACGCAGTATTTT.

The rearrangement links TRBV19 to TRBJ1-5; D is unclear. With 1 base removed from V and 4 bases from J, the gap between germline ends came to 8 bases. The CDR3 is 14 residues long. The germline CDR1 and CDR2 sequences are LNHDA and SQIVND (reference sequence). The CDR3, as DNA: TGTGCCAGTAGTATAGGCCCCGGGAATCAGCCCCAGCATTTT. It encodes CASSIGPGNQPQHF.

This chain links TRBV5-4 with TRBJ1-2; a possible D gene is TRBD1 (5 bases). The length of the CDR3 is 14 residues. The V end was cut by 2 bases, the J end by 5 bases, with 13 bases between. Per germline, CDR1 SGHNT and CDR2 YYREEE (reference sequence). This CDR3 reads CASSFGGLIYGYTF. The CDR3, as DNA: TGTGCCAGCAGCTTCGGGGGATTGATATATGGCTACACCTTC.

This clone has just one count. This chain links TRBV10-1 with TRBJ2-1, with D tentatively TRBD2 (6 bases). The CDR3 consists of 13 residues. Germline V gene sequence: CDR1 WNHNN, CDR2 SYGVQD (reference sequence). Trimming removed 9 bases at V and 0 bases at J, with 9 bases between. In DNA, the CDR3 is TGCGCCAGAGAGCGGGCCTCCTACAATGAGCAGTTCTTC. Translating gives CARERASYNEQFF.

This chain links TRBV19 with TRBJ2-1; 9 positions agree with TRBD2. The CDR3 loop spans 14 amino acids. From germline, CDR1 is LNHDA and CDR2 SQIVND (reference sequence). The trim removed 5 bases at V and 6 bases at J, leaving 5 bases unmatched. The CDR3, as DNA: TGTGCCAGTAGTGCTGGCGGGGGGGTCAATGAGCAGTTCTTC. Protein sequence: CASSAGGGVNEQFF.

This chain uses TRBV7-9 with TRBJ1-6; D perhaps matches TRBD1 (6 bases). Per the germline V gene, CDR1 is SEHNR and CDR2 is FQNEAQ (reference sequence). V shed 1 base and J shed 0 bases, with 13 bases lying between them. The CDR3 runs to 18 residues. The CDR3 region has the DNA TGTGCCAGCAGCTTAGGTGGTCAGGGGAGCTCCTATAATTCACCCCTCCACTTT. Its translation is CASSLGGQGSSYNSPLHF.

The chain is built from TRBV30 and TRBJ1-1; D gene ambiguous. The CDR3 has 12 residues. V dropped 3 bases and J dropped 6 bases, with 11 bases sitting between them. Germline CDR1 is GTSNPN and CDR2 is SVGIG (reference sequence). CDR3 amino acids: CAWRWGGSEAFF. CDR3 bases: TGTGCCTGGAGGTGGGGTGGCTCTGAAGCTTTCTTT.

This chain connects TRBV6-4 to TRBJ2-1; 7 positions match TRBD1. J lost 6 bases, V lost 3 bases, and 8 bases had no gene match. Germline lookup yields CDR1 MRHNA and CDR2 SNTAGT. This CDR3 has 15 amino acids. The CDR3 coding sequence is TGTGCCAGCAGTGAAATGACAGGGCGTATCAATGAGCAGTTCTTC. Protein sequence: CASSEMTGRINEQFF.

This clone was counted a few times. The chain's CDR3 is CASSLDSSNQPQHF. CDR3 nucleotide sequence: TGTGCCAGCAGCTTAGATAGTAGCAATCAGCCCCAGCATTTT. This chain links TRBV7-9 with TRBJ1-5; D not certain. Trimming took 1 base from V and 0 from J, leaving 4 bases between them. This CDR3 spans 14 amino acids. The V gene's germline CDR1 is SEHNR and CDR2 FQNEAQ (reference sequence).

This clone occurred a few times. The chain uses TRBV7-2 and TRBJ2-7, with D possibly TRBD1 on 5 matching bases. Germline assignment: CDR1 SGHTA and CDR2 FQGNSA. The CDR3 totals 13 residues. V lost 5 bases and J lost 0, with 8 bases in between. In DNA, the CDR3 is TGTGCCAGCAGCCATAGGGGCTCCTACGAGCAGTACTTC. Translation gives CASSHRGSYEQYF. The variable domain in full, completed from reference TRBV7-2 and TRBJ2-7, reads GAGVSQSPSNKVTEKGKDVELRCDPISGHTALYWYRQSLGQGLEFLIYFQGNSAPDKSGLPSDRFSAERTGGSVSTLTIQRTQQEDSAVYLCASSHRGSYEQYFGPGTRLTVT.

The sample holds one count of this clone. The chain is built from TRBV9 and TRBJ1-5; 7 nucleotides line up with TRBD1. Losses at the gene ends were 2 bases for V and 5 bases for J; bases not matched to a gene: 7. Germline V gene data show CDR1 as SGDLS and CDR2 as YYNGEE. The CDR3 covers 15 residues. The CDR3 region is CASSVTTGIDQPQHF. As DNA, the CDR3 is TGTGCCAGCAGCGTGACGACAGGGATTGATCAGCCCCAGCATTTT.

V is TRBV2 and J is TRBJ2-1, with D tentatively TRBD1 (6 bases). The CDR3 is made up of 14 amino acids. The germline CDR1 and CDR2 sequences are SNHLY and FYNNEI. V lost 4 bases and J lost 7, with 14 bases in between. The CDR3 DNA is TGTGCCAGCAGTGTCCGGACAGCAATAAATGAGCAGTTCTTC. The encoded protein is CASSVRTAINEQFF.

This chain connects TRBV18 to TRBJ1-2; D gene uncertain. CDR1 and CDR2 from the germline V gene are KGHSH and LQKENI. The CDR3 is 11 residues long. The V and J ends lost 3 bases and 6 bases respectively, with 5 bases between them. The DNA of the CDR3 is TGTGCCAGCTCACCCGGCCATGGCTACACCTTC. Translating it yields CASSPGHGYTF.

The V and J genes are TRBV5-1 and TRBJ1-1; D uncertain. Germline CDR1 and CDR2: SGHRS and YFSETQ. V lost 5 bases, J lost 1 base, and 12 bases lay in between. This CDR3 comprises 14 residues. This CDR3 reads CASRVGYRNTEAFF. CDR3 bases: TGCGCCAGCAGGGTGGGATACAGGAACACTGAAGCTTTCTTT.

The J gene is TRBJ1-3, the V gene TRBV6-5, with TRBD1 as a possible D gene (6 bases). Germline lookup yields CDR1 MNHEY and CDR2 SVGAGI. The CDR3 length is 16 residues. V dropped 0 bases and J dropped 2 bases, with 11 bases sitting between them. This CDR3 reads CASSYSKQGAGNTIYF. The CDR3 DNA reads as TGTGCCAGCAGTTACTCGAAACAGGGAGCTGGAAACACCATATATTTT.

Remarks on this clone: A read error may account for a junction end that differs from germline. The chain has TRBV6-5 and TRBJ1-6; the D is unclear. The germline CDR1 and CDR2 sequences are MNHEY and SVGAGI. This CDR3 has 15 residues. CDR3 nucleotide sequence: TGTGCCAGCAGTTTTCGTCTACCCTACAATTCACCCCTCCACTTT. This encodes CASSFRLPYNSPLHF.

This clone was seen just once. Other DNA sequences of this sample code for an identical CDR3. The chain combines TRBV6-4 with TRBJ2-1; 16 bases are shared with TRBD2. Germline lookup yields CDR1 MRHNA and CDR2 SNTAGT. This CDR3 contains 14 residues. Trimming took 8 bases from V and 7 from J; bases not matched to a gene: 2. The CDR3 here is CASSGLAGGNEQFF. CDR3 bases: TGTGCCAGCTCGGGACTAGCGGGGGGGAATGAGCAGTTCTTC.

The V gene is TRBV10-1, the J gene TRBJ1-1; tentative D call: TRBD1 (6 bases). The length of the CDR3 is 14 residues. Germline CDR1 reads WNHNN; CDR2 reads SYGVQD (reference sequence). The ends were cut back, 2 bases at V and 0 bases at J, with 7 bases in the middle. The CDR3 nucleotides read TGCGCCAGCAGTGAGACAGGGATGAACACTGAAGCTTTCTTT. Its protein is CASSETGMNTEAFF.